This TCR beta chain was identified in a study of T cells after yellow fever vaccination. TCRdb itself ran the 5' RACE reads through MiXCR, one entry per CDR3 protein. Of approximately 510,000 distinct CDR3 sequences listed, around a fifth are singletons. The clonotype was recovered from a man in his late teens or twenties who received the YFV17D yellow fever vaccine. The sample consisted of PBMCs, taken less than 25 days after the first yellow fever vaccination.

Here the CDR3 DNA reads TGTGCCAGCAGCCCACGCCCGCCCGGGGAGGGACGAACCTCCTACAATGAGCAGTTCTTC. Its protein product is CASSPRPPGEGRTSYNEQFF. J is TRBJ2-1 and V is TRBV7-6; 7 nucleotides line up with TRBD2. V shed 5 bases and J 0 bases; nucleotides not matched to a gene: 19. Germline V lookup: CDR1 SGHVS, CDR2 FNYEAQ. CDR3 length equals 20 residues.